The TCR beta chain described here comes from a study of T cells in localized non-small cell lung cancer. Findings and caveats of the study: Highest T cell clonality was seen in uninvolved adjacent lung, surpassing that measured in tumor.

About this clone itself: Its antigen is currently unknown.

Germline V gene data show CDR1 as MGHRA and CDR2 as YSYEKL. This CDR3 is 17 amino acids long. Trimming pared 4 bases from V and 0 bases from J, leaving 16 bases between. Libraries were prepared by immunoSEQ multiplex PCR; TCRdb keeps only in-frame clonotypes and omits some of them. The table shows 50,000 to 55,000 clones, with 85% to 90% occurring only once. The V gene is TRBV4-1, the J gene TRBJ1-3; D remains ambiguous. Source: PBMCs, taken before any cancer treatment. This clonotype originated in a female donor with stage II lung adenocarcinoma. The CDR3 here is CASSLRPLEASGNTIYF. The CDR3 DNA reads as TGCGCCAGCAGCCTCCGACCCCTTGAAGCCTCTGGAAACACCATATATTTT.